This TCR beta chain was recovered during a study of CD8+ T cells in alopecia areata. About the study: Tofacitinib exposure lasted 6 to 18 months, followed by 6 months off drug. Scoring of severity for treated patients was based on percentage of affected scalp area.

Regarding treatment: oral pan-JAK inhibitor, 5-10 mg twice daily. General study points: Among the top 100, expanded CD8+ clones were significantly decreased by tofacitinib, as was scalp clonality. Throughout tofacitinib, many expanded lesional clones continued to persist in scalp and blood.

Reverse transcribed after extraction, RNA yielded cDNA as the sequencing template. Assay used: immunoSEQ multiplex PCR; TCRdb lists only in-frame clones, some missing. The table shows approximately 220,000 clones, with roughly two fifths occurring only once. For this clone: The antigen is undetermined.

With 8 bases clipped from V and 5 bases from J, the junction kept 10 bases outside the gene matches. Germline loops: CDR1 SEHNR, CDR2 FQNEAQ (reference sequence). This CDR3 is 14 amino acids long. The V call is TRBV7-9, the J call TRBJ2-7, with 9 bases aligning to TRBD1. The sample consisted of CD4+ T cells sorted from blood, taken around week 34, from a patient treated with tofacitinib. This clonotype was obtained from a human donor with alopecia areata. CDR3 DNA sequence: TGTGCCAGCTCCCTACAGGGGGCAGTCAACGAGCAGTACTTC. Its translation: CASSLQGAVNEQYF. Together with reference TRBV7-9 and TRBJ2-7, the CDR3 gives the full variable domain: DTGVSQNPRHKITKRGQNVTFRCDPISEHNRLYWYRQTLGQGPEFLTYFQNEAQLEKSRLLSDRFSAERPKGSFSTLEIQRTEQGDSAMYLCASSLQGAVNEQYFGPGTRLTVT.